The entry below describes one TCR beta chain. These data belong to a study of blood T cell repertoires in COVID-19. Study in general: Samples representing acute and convalescent COVID-19 were sourced from the United States, Italy and Spain. In each case, the material was cDNA or gDNA derived from T cells, B-cell-depleted T cells, or PBMCs.

The CDR3 length is 14 residues. The germline CDR1 and CDR2 sequences are MGHRA and YSYEKL. Trimming took 4 bases from V and 2 from J; bases not matched to a gene: 4. Authors' analysis steps: Nucleated cell number was recorded as an estimate derived from reference gene primer amplification. Profiling relied on immunoSEQ multiplex PCR, and the TCRdb table lists in-frame clones only, not all of them. The V and J calls and clone size are taken from that table; D and trimming were inferred from the DNA. The sample contains approximately 190,000 clones, approximately 90% of which appear only once. Sequenced sample: peripheral blood. The origin of this receptor is a man between 35 and 55 years old with active or convalescent COVID-19. This chain uses TRBV4-1 with TRBJ2-7, with 8 bases lining up with TRBD2. CDR3 in DNA: TGCGCCAGCAGCCTTACTAGCGGAACCTACGAGCAGTACTTC. Amino acid sequence: CASSLTSGTYEQYF.